This is a list of T cell receptor beta chains from one sample in a study of cytomegalovirus exposure and HLA in healthy donors. The repertoire was sequenced with immunoSEQ multiplex PCR; TCRdb's copy has only in-frame clones and lacks some. Of some 330,000 clones in the sample, around 86% were seen once. The sequencing input was PBMCs. The receptor set was obtained from a woman between 18 and 29 years old in good health and CMV-seronegative. Each CDR3 is given without its conserved first and last residue.

length | J | V | CDR3
13 | TRBJ2-7 | TRBV4-1 | ASSGGQGVSYEQY
12 | TRBJ2-3 | TRBV5-8 | ASSFRIVTDTQY
13 | TRBJ1-5 | TRBV6-5 | ASSPGVVGNQPQH
12 | TRBJ2-2 | TRBV5-1 | ASNWASNTGELF
11 | TRBJ2-1 | TRBV28 | ASKIDRDNEQF
11 | TRBJ2-2 | TRBV6-5 | ASRGQGTGELF
12 | TRBJ2-7 | TRBV28 | ASSLAGVFYEQY
14 | TRBJ2-1 | TRBV9 | ASSPEVLAGVHEQF
10 | TRBJ2-1 | TRBV28 | ASSSIVAEQF
14 | TRBJ2-3 | TRBV11-2 | ASSSGLAGFTDTQY
14 | TRBJ2-7 | TRBV11-2 | ASSWGGTQTNSRQY
11 | TRBJ2-7 | TRBV14 | ASSSVGGAEQY
13 | TRBJ1-1 | TRBV4-1 | ASSQVWDRNTEAF
16 | TRBJ1-2 | TRBV28 | ASSSGGEYRHLNYGYT
9 | TRBJ2-5 | TRBV6-5 | ASSPGETQY
13 | TRBJ2-7 | TRBV4-1 | ASSRDLAGSYEQY
12 | TRBJ2-2 | TRBV27 | AGRISGSTGELF
14 | TRBJ2-2 | TRBV5-1 | ASSFTSGSATGELF
12 | TRBJ2-7 | TRBV9 | ASSRGGGTYEQY
9 | TRBJ2-1 | TRBV29-1 | SVEGNNEQF
13 | TRBJ1-2 | TRBV19 | ASTTHGTGFSGYT
13 | TRBJ2-3 | TRBV7-9 | ASSPAQGSTDTQY
12 | TRBJ1-4 | TRBV6-5 | ASSYSGSNEKLF
14 | TRBJ2-1 | TRBV2 | ASSESGAGVGDEQF
14 | TRBJ2-7 | TRBV6-1 | ASSEYRGQSNYEQY
13 | TRBJ2-1 | TRBV7-2 | ASSLALAGGNEQF
12 | TRBJ2-7 | TRBV28 | ASSLSTQWEEQY
13 | TRBJ1-1 | TRBV7-6 | ASSLEANGGTEAF
14 | TRBJ2-5 | TRBV7-7 | ASSLGGQGKIETQY
10 | TRBJ2-1 | TRBV25-1 | ASSASYNEQF
14 | TRBJ2-3 | TRBV6-5 | ASSSGTSGRTDTQY
11 | TRBJ2-1 | TRBV5-4 | ASSLDYYNEQF
11 | TRBJ1-1 | TRBV6-1 | ASRSHGNTEAF
13 | TRBJ2-3 | TRBV2 | ASRLTGELTDTQY
13 | TRBJ1-4 | TRBV6-1 | ASSELAATNEKLF
10 | TRBJ2-1 | TRBV13 | ASSGSRNEQF
10 | TRBJ2-3 | TRBV18 | ASSPAGDTQY
10 | TRBJ2-7 | TRBV28 | ASSPLARPGY
15 | TRBJ2-7 | TRBV4-1 | ASSPVSGLPLRTEQY
14 | TRBJ1-1 | TRBV25-1 | ASRKRGLRGDTEAF
13 | TRBJ2-7 | TRBV28 | ASSPSTGGGYEQY
12 | TRBJ2-1 | TRBV30 | AWSGGSSYNEQF
13 | TRBJ2-2 | TRBV6-5 | ASSYSRGAYGELF
13 | TRBJ2-7 | TRBV25-1 | ASSESGTASYEQY
13 | TRBJ2-1 | TRBV25-1 | ASSERGLAANEQF
14 | TRBJ2-3 | TRBV11-3 | ASSENPGLVADTQY
11 | TRBJ1-4 | TRBV10-3 | ATNFATNEKLF
14 | TRBJ2-1 | TRBV7-6 | ASSPPRIGDHNEQF
14 | TRBJ2-3 | TRBV25-1 | ASAASGRGGTDTQY
11 | TRBJ1-5 | TRBV4-1 | ASSQGSNQPQH
13 | TRBJ2-1 | TRBV7-3 | ASSLTSGDYNEQF
13 | TRBJ1-2 | TRBV18 | ASSPPGTGGDGYT
11 | TRBJ2-1 | TRBV11-3 | ASSLGSADEQF
13 | TRBJ2-1 | TRBV7-3 | ASSLKESLRNEQF
12 | TRBJ2-7 | TRBV28 | ASRPHSLSGEQY